One and the same sample provided the 18 T cell receptor beta chains below, sequenced in a study of cytomegalovirus exposure and HLA in healthy donors. This PCR relied on a set of 60 Vbeta primers and 13 Jbeta primers. Clones were sequenced by immunoSEQ multiplex PCR, and TCRdb holds only the in-frame ones, with some missing. The data show approximately 190,000 clones, approximately 84% seen once. The sample was PBMCs. All receptors come from a boy between 10 and 17 years old in good health and CMV-seronegative.

The chain couples TRBV30 to TRBJ2-7; the match to TRBD1 covers 7 bases. The V gene's germline CDR1 is GTSNPN and CDR2 SVGIG (reference sequence). The CDR3 covers 14 residues. The V segment lost 7 bases and the J segment 3 bases; nucleotides outside the gene matches: 12. The CDR3 DNA follows: TGTGCCTTCTCCGCGACAGGGTATCACTACGAGCAGTACTTC. It encodes CAFSATGYHYEQYF.

This clone has only one observation. The chain uses TRBV6-5 and TRBJ1-1, with 9 bases matching TRBD1. From germline, CDR1 is MNHEY and CDR2 SVGAGI. J was trimmed by 5 bases and V by 6 bases; bases with no gene match: 10. This CDR3 is 15 amino acids long. CDR3: CASSTGTGLYTEAFF. As DNA, the CDR3 is TGTGCCAGCAGCACCGGGACAGGGCTATATACTGAAGCTTTCTTT.

The rearrangement joins TRBV5-1 to TRBJ2-5; 9 bases fit TRBD1. With V trimmed by 4 bases and J by 5 bases, 9 bases remained unmatched. Germline CDR1 is SGHRS and CDR2 is YFSETQ. There are 15 residues in the CDR3. DNA of the CDR3: TGCGCCAGCAGCGGGACAGGGAACCCCTCCGAGACCCAGTACTTC. Translation gives CASSGTGNPSETQYF. The variable domain in full, with the rest retrieved from reference TRBV5-1 and TRBJ2-5, is KAGVTQTPRYLIKTRGQQVTLSCSPISGHRSVSWYQQTPGQGLQFLFEYFSETQRNKGNFPGRFSGRQFSNSRSEMNVSTLELGDSALYLCASSGTGNPSETQYFGPGTRLLVL.

This clone has a single count. The V and J genes are TRBV29-1 and TRBJ2-3; no definite D call. The CDR3 sequence is 12 residues long. Germline CDR1 is SQVTM and CDR2 is ANQGSEA. V lost 5 bases, J lost 3 bases, and 9 bases lay in between. CDR3: CSVHYQTDTQYF. The CDR3 bases are TGCAGCGTTCACTATCAAACAGATACGCAGTATTTT.

The chain carries TRBV29-1 and TRBJ2-7; possibly TRBD1 for D (5 bases). This CDR3 is built from 12 residues. The germline V gene has CDR1 SQVTM and CDR2 ANQGSEA. V was shortened by 5 bases and J by 6 bases, with 14 bases between the two germline ends. CDR3 region: CSVLGQGPEQYF. The CDR3 nucleotides are TGCAGCGTTCTCGGGCAGGGCCCCGAGCAGTACTTC.

This rearrangement joins TRBV29-1 to TRBJ2-2, with 9 bases identical to TRBD2. V lost 6 bases and J lost 7; bases outside the gene matches: 9. Germline V gene data show CDR1 as SQVTM and CDR2 as ANQGSEA. This CDR3 comprises 14 residues. CDR3 protein: CSVLEAGGVGELFF. The CDR3 DNA is TGCAGCGTCCTAGAGGCGGGAGGGGTCGGGGAGCTGTTTTTT.

J is TRBJ1-1 and V is TRBV30, with D possibly TRBD1 on 5 matching bases. Germline CDR1 and CDR2: GTSNPN and SVGIG (reference sequence). The CDR3 is 12 amino acids. Trimming took 0 bases from V and 11 from J, leaving 13 bases between them. The CDR3, as DNA: TGTGCCTGGAGTGTAGCGAAGGCAGGGGCTTTCTTT. Its translation is CAWSVAKAGAFF.

This chain uses TRBV19 with TRBJ2-6; 8 bases line up with TRBD1. The CDR3 sequence is 17 residues long. The junction had 11 bases not matched to a gene; V was cut back by 9 bases and J by 1 base. The germline gives CDR1 LNHDA, CDR2 SQIVND (reference sequence). This CDR3 is CASRRGQGTSGANVLTF. The CDR3 DNA sequence: TGTGCCAGCAGACGCGGACAGGGCACTTCTGGGGCCAACGTCCTGACTTTC.

The table lists this clone with a few counts. J is TRBJ2-7 and V is TRBV13; maybe TRBD2 (6 bases). Germline CDR1 is PRHDT and CDR2 is FYEKMQ (reference sequence). Trimming took off 6 bases at V and 3 bases at J, with 9 bases between the two ends. The length of the CDR3 is 12 residues. The CDR3 nucleotides read TGTGCCAGCAGGGGGGGAATCTACGAGCAGTACTTC. Amino acids: CASRGGIYEQYF.

The gene calls are TRBV6-6 and TRBJ2-3, with 12 nucleotides matching TRBD2. Germline V gives CDR1 MNHNY, CDR2 SVGAGI (reference sequence). This CDR3 is built from 16 residues. The V and J ends lost 4 bases and 4 bases, in that order; junction bases with no gene match: 6. In DNA, the CDR3 is TGTGCCAGCAGTTCCCTGCTAGCGGGAGGGGCAGATACGCAGTATTTT. As protein: CASSSLLAGGADTQYF.

The V call is TRBV21-1, the J call TRBJ1-3; the DNA was not compared with TRBD1, the D call given in the table. TRBV21-1 represents a pseudogene. The CDR3 sequence is 15 residues long. The CDR3 coding sequence is TGTGCCAGCAGGTCCAGGGGGTATCCTGGAAACACCATATATTTT. This codes for CASRSRGYPGNTIYF.

This sequence joins TRBV9 and TRBJ2-3; D remains unclear. CDR1 is SGDLS, CDR2 YYNGEE, per germline. The CDR3 totals 16 residues. V lost 0 bases to trimming and J lost 0 bases, with 11 bases between them. The CDR3 sequence: CASSVGIALSTDTQYF. DNA of the CDR3: TGTGCCAGCAGCGTAGGTATAGCCCTAAGCACAGATACGCAGTATTTT.

J is TRBJ2-2 and V is TRBV19; D gene unclear. The CDR3 runs 12 residues. Trimming stripped 3 bases from V and 6 bases from J, with 5 bases between. Germline V gives CDR1 LNHDA, CDR2 SQIVND (reference sequence). The CDR3 nucleotides read TGTGCCAGTAGTATCTTCCCCGGGGAGCTGTTTTTT. It encodes CASSIFPGELFF.

This clone was seen more than once but under ten times. This rearrangement joins TRBV27 to TRBJ2-7, with 7 bases fitting TRBD2. Germline CDR1 reads MNHEY; CDR2 reads SMNVEV (reference sequence). CDR3 size: 14 residues. V shed 10 bases, J shed 2 bases, and the junction held 11 bases outside the gene matches. CDR3 DNA sequence: TGTGCCACCCGGGAGGCGAAGAGGACCTACGAGCAGTACTTC. Translating it yields CATREAKRTYEQYF.

This chain uses TRBV5-1 with TRBJ2-7; D not certain. Per germline, CDR1 SGHRS and CDR2 YFSETQ. V shed 2 bases and J shed 0 bases, with 9 bases lying between them. The CDR3 runs 14 residues. The CDR3 DNA follows: TGCGCCAGCAGCTTTGATTTGAGCTCCTACGAGCAGTACTTC. This encodes CASSFDLSSYEQYF.

Details on this clone: This sample also contains other DNA sequences that code for the same CDR3. CDR3 sequence: CASSPLAGGETGELFF. CDR3 DNA sequence: TGTGCCAGCTCACCGCTAGCGGGGGGCGAAACCGGGGAGCTGTTTTTT. The chain couples TRBV18 to TRBJ2-2, with 11 bases that match TRBD2. The junction had 5 bases not matched to a gene; V was cut back by 3 bases and J by 5 bases. The germline gives CDR1 KGHSH, CDR2 LQKENI. CDR3 length: 16 residues.

V is TRBV5-4 and J is TRBJ1-2; 9 bases are a match to TRBD1. From germline, CDR1 is SGHNT and CDR2 YYREEE (reference sequence). The length of the CDR3 is 12 residues. V trimming: 9 bases; J trimming: 6 bases; junction bases outside the gene matches: 6. The CDR3, as DNA: TGTGCCACCACCACAGGGGGCCATGGCTACACCTTC. As protein: CATTTGGHGYTF.

The chain is built from TRBV7-6 and TRBJ1-2, with TRBD1 matching over 8 bases. Germline V CDR1 and CDR2: SGHVS, FNYEAQ. V trimming: 0 bases; J trimming: 6 bases; junction bases outside the gene matches: 9. The CDR3 is 16 amino acids. CDR3 coding DNA: TGTGCCAGCAGCTTAGCTTGGGCAGGGGGCGCAGATGGCTACACCTTC. Residues: CASSLAWAGGADGYTF. The whole variable domain, filled in from reference TRBV7-6 and TRBJ1-2, reads GAGVSQSPRYKVTKRGQDVALRCDPISGHVSLYWYRQALGQGPEFLTYFNYEAQQDKSGLPNDRFSAERPEGSISTLTIQRTEQRDSAMYRCASSLAWAGGADGYTFGSGTRLTVV.